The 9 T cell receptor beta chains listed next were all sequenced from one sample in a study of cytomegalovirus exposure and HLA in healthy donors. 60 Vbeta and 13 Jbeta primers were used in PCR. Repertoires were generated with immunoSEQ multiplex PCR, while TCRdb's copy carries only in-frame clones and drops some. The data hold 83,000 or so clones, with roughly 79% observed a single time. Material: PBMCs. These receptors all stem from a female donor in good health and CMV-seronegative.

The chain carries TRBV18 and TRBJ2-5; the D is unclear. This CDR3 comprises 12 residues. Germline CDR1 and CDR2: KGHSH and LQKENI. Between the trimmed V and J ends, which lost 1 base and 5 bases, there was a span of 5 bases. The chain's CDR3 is CASSPLSETQYF. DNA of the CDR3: TGTGCCAGCTCACCACTTAGCGAGACCCAGTACTTC.

DNA of the CDR3: TGCGCCAGCAGCGACAACCTGGGACAGCTCTACGAGCAGTACTTC. Translated, it gives CASSDNLGQLYEQYF. V gene TRBV5-1 combines with J gene TRBJ2-7; 7 bases map to TRBD1. The CDR3 runs to 15 residues. Losses at the gene ends were 4 bases for V and 3 bases for J; bases not matched to a gene: 10. Germline CDR1 is SGHRS and CDR2 is YFSETQ.

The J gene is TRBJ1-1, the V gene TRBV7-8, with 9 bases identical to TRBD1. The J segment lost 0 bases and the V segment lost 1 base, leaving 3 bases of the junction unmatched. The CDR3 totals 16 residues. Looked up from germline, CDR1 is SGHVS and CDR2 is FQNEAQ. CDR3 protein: CASSLGYRGLNTEAFF. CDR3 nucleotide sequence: TGTGCCAGCAGCTTAGGGTACAGGGGGCTGAACACTGAAGCTTTCTTT. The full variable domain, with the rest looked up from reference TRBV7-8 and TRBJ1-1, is GAGVSQSPRYKVAKRGQDVALRCDPISGHVSLFWYQQALGQGPEFLTYFQNEAQLDKSGLPSDRFFAERPEGSVSTLKIQRTQQEDSAVYLCASSLGYRGLNTEAFFGQGTRLTVV.

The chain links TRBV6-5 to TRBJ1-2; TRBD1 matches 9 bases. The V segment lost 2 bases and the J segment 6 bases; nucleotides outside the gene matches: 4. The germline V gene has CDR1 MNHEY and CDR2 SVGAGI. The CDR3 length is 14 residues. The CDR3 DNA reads TGTGCCAGCAGTTACCCCGGACAGGGGAATGGCTACACCTTC. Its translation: CASSYPGQGNGYTF.

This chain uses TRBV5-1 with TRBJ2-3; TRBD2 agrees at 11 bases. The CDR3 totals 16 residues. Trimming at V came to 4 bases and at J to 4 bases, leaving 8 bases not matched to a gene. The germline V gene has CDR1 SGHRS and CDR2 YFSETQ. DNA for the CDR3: TGCGCCAGCAGCCAAGGGACTAGCGGAGGGGCAGATACGCAGTATTTT. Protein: CASSQGTSGGADTQYF.

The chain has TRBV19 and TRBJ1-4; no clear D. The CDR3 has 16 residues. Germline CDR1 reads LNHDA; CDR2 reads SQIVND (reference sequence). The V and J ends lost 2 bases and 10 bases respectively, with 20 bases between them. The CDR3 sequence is CASSILTGGNGGKLFF. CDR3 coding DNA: TGTGCCAGTAGTATACTGACGGGAGGGAACGGTGGAAAACTGTTTTTT.

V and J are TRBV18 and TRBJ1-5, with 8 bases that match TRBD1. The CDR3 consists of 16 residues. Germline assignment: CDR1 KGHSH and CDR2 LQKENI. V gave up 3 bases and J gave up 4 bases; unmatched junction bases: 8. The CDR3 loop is CASSPPTGGGNQPQHF. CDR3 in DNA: TGTGCCAGCTCACCCCCAACAGGGGGGGGAAATCAGCCCCAGCATTTT.

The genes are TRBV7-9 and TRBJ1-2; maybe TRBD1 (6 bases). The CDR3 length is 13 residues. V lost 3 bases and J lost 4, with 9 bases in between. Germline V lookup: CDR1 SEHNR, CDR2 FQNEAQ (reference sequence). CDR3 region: CASSLGASYGYTF. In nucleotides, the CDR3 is TGTGCCAGCAGCTTGGGGGCAAGCTATGGCTACACCTTC.

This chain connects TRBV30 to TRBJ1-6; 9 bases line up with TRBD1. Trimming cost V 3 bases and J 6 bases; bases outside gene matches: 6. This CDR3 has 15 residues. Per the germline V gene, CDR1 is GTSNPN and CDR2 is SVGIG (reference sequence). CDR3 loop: CAWRPLTGGNSPLHF. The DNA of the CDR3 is TGTGCCTGGAGGCCCCTGACAGGGGGTAATTCACCCCTCCACTTT.